These 4 T cell receptor beta chains were all obtained from the same sample, sequenced in a study of blood T cell repertoires in COVID-19. Produced via immunoSEQ multiplex PCR; TCRdb's table is partial and in-frame only. The profile shows 300,000 to 350,000 clones, roughly nine tenths of them singletons. The source material was peripheral blood. All receptors derive from a woman aged 60-70 years with COVID-19, enrolled during active disease.

This clone was seen once. V and J are TRBV3-1 (or the pseudogene TRBV3-2) and TRBJ2-7, with TRBD1 matching 8 bases. The trim removed 4 bases at V and 3 bases at J, leaving 5 bases unmatched. Germline V gene data show CDR1 as LGHDT and CDR2 as YNNKEL (reference sequence). CDR3 length: 14 amino acids. CDR3 residues: CASSPRGRVYEQYF. For the CDR3, the DNA is TGTGCCAGCAGCCCCAGGGGGCGCGTCTACGAGCAGTACTTC.

The V gene is TRBV14, the J gene TRBJ1-4; weak D call: TRBD1 (5 bases). Trimming removed 0 bases at V and 5 bases at J, with 13 bases between. CDR1 and CDR2 from the germline V gene are SGHDN and FVKESK. This CDR3 has 16 amino acids. The CDR3, as DNA: TGTGCCAGCAGCCAAGATTCTCGCTCAGGGAATGAAAAACTGTTTTTT. This encodes CASSQDSRSGNEKLFF.

J is TRBJ1-1 and V is TRBV5-1; 9 bases agree with TRBD1. The CDR3 runs to 13 residues. CDR1 and CDR2 from the germline V gene are SGHRS and YFSETQ. The junction had 6 bases not matched to a gene; V was cut back by 4 bases and J by 8 bases. CDR3 sequence (DNA): TGCGCCAGCAGCATCACAGGGGGCATCGAAGCTTTCTTT. Encoded protein: CASSITGGIEAFF.

This chain uses TRBV7-3 with TRBJ2-3, with a tentative D call TRBD2 (6 bases). The CDR3 is made up of 14 amino acids. Germline CDR1 reads SGHTA; CDR2 reads FQGTGA. Trimming cost V 2 bases and J 5 bases, with 11 bases left between them. The CDR3 loop is CASSLLGGRDTQYF. The CDR3 DNA is TGTGCCAGCAGCTTATTGGGGGGTAGAGATACGCAGTATTTT.